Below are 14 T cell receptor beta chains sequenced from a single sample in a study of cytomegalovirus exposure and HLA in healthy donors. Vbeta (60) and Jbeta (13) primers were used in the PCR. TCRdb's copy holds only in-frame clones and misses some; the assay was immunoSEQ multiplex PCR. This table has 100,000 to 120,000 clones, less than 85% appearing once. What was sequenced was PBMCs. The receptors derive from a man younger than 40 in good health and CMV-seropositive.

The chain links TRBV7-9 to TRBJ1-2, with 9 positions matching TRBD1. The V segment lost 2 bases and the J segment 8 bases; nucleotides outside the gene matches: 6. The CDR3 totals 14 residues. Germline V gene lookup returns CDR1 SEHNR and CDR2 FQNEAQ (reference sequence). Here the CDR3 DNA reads TGTGCCAGCAGCTTATGGGGGACAGGGAACGGCTACACCTTC. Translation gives CASSLWGTGNGYTF.

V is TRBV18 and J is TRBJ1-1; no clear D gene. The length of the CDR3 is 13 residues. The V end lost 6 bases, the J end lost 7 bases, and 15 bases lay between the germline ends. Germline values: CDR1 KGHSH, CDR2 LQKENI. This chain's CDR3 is CASSQSQVLEAFF. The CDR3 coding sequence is TGTGCCAGCTCGCAGAGTCAGGTCCTTGAAGCTTTCTTT.

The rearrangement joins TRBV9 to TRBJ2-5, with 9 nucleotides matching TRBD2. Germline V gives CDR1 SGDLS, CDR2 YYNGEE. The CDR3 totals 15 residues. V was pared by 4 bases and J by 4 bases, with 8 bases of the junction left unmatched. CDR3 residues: CASSSTGLARETQYF. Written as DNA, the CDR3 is TGTGCCAGCAGCTCAACGGGACTAGCTAGAGAGACCCAGTACTTC.

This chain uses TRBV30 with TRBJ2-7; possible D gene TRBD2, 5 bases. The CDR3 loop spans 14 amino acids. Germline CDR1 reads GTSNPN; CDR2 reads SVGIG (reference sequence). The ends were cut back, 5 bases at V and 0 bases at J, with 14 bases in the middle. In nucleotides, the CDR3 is TGTGCCTGGGGCAGGACGGGAAGCTCCTACGAGCAGTACTTC. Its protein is CAWGRTGSSYEQYF.

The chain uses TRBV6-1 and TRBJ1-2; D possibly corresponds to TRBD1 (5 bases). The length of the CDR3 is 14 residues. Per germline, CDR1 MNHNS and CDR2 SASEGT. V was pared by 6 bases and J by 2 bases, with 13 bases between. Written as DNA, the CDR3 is TGTGCCAGCAGGGTAGGGGAGGGGAACTATGGCTACACCTTC. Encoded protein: CASRVGEGNYGYTF.

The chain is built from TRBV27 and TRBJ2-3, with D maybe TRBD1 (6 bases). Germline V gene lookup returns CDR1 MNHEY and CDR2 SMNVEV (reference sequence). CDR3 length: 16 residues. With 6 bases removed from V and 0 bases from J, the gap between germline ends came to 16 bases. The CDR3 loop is CASSSGTPPSTDTQYF. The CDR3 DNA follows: TGTGCCAGCAGCTCCGGGACACCACCAAGCACAGATACGCAGTATTTT.

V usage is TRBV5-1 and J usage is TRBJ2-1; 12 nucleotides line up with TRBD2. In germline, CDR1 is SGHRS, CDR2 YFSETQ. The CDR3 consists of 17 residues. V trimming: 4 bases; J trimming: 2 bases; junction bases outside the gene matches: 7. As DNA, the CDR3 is TGCGCCAGCAGCCCGAACCTAGCGGGGGGGCCCTACAATGAGCAGTTCTTC. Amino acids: CASSPNLAGGPYNEQFF. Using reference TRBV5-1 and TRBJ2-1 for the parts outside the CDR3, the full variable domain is KAGVTQTPRYLIKTRGQQVTLSCSPISGHRSVSWYQQTPGQGLQFLFEYFSETQRNKGNFPGRFSGRQFSNSRSEMNVSTLELGDSALYLCASSPNLAGGPYNEQFFGPGTRLTVL.

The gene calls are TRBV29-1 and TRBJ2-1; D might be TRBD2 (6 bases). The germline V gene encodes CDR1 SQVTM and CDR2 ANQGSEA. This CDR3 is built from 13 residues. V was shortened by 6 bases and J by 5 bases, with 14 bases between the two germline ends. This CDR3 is CSVRDSPDNEQFF. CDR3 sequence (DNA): TGCAGCGTCAGGGACTCCCCAGACAATGAGCAGTTCTTC.

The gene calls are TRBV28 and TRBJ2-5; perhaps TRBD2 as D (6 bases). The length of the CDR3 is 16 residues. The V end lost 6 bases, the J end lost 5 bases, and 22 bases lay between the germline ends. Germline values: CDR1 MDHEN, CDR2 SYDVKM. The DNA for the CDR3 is TGTGCCAGCAGCCCTGGGGACTGGGGCCCGTCTGAGACCCAGTACTTC. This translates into CASSPGDWGPSETQYF.

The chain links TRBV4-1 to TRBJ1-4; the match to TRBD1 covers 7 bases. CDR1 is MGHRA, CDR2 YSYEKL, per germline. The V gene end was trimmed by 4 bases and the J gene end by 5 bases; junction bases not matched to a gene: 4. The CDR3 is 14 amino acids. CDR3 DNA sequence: TGCGCCAGCAGCCTCGGGACAGAGAATGAAAAACTGTTTTTT. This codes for CASSLGTENEKLFF.

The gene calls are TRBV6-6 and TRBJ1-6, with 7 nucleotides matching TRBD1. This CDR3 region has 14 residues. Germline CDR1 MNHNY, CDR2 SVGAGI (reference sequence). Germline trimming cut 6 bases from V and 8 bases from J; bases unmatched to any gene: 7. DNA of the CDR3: TGTGCCAGCAGCACTGGGACAGCCCATTCACCCCTCCACTTT. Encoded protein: CASSTGTAHSPLHF.

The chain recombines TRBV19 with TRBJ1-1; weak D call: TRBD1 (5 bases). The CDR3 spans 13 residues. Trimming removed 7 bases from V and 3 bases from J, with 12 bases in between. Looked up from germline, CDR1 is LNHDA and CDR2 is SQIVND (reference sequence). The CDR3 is CASKGVDYTEAFF. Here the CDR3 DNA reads TGTGCCAGTAAAGGGGTAGATTACACTGAAGCTTTCTTT.

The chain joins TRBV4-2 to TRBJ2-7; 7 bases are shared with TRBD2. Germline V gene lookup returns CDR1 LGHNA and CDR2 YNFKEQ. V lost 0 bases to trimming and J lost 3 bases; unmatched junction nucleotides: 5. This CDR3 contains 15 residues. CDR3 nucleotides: TGTGCCAGCAGCCAAGATACAAAGCGGGACTACGAGCAGTACTTC. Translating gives CASSQDTKRDYEQYF.

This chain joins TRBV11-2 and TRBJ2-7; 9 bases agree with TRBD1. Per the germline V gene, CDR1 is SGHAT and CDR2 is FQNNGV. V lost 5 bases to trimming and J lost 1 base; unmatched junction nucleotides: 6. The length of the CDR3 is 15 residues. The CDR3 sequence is CASSTPDRGSYEQYF. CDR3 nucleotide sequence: TGTGCCAGCAGCACCCCGGACAGGGGATCCTACGAGCAGTACTTC.